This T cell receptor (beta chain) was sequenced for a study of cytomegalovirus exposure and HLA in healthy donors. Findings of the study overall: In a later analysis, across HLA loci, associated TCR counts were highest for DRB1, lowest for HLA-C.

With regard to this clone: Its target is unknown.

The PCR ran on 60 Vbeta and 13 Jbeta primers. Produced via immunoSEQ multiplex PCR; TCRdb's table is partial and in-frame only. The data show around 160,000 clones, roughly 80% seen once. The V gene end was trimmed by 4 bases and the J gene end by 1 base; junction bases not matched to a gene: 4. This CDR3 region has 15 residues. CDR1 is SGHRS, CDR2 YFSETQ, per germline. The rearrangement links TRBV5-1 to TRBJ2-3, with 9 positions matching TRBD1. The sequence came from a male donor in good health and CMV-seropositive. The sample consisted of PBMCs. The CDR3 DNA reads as TGCGCCAGCAGCGGGACAGGGTCTGGCACAGATACGCAGTATTTT. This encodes CASSGTGSGTDTQYF.